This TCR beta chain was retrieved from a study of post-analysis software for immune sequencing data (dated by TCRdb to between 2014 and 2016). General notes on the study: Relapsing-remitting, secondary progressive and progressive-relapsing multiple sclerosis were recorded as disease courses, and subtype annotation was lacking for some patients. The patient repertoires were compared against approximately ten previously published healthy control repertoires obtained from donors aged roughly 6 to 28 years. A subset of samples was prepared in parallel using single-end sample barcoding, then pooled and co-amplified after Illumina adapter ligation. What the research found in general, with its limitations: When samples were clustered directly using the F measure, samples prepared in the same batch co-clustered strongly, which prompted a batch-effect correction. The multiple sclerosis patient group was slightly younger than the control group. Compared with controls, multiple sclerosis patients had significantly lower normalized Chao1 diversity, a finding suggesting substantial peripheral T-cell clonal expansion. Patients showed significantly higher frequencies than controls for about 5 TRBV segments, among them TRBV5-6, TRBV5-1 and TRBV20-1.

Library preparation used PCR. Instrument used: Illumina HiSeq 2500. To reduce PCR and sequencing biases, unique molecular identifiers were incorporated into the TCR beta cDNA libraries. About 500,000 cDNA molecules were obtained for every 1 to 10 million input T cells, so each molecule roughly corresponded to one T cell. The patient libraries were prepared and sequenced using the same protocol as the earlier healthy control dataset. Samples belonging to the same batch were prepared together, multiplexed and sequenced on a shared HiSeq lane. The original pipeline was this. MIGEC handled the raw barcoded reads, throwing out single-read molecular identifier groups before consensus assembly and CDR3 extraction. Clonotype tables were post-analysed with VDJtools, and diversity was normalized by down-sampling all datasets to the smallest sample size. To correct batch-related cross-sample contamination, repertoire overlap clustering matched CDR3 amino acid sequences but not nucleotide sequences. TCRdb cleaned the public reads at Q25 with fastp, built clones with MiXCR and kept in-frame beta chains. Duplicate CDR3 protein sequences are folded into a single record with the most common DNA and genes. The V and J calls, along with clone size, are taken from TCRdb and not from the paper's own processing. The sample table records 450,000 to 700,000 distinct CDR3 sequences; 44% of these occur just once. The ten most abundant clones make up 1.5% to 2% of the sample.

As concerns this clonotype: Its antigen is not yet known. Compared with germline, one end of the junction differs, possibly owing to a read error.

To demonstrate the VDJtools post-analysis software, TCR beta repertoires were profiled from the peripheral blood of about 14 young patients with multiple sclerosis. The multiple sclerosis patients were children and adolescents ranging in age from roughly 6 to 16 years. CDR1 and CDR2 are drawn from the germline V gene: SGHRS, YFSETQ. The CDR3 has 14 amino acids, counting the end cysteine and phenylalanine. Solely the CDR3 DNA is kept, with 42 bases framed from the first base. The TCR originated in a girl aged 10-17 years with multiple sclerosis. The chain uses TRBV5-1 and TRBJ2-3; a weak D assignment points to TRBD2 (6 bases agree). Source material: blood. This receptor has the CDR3 CVSSLGGISDTQYF. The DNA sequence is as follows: TGCGTCAGCAGCTTGGGCGGGATATCAGATACGCAGTATTTT.